The 22 T cell receptor beta chains presented below share a single source sample, sequenced in a study of T cells in Graves' hyperthyroidism and ophthalmopathy. TCR beta CDR3 regions were amplified from RNA. First-round RT-PCR targeting the TCR CDR3 was performed with the HTBI primer set. Using its own MiXCR run on the multiplex PCR reads, TCRdb lists one record per CDR3 protein. The table records 600,000 to 850,000 distinct CDR3 sequences, approximately 19% of them present only once. Sequencing was performed on blood. All receptors derive from a woman aged 50 to 65 with Graves' hyperthyroidism that later progressed to Graves' ophthalmopathy.

The chain uses TRBV11-2 and TRBJ2-5, with 9 bases matching TRBD2. CDR1 and CDR2 (germline): SGHAT, FQNNGV. After removal of 2 bases from V and 5 bases from J, the junction contained 12 bases not matched to a gene. The CDR3 length is 17 residues. The CDR3 loop is CASSLINLAGGRETQYF. CDR3 DNA sequence: TGTGCCAGCAGCTTAATAAATTTGGCGGGGGGGCGGGAGACCCAGTACTTC. Together with reference TRBV11-2 and TRBJ2-5, the CDR3 gives the full variable domain: EAGVAQSPRYKIIEKRQSVAFWCNPISGHATLYWYQQILGQGPKLLIQFQNNGVVDDSQLPKDRFSAERLKGVDSTLKIQPAKLEDSAVYLCASSLINLAGGRETQYFGPGTRLLVL.

Note on this clonotype: This is likely a read error, given that the CDR3 carries no conserved phenylalanine or tryptophan at its end. The CDR3 bases are TGTGCCAGCAGCGCCACAGGGGAAGGAACTGAAGCTTTCCTT. Translation: CASSATGEGTEAFL. The gene calls are TRBV9 and TRBJ1-1; 7 positions agree with TRBD1. V was clipped by 3 bases and J by 5 bases; unmatched bases: 7. The CDR3 is 14 amino acids. Germline CDR1 is SGDLS and CDR2 is YYNGEE.

The rearrangement links TRBV20-1 to TRBJ2-7, with TRBD1 identical over 9 bases. This CDR3 is built from 15 residues. V lost 2 bases to trimming and J lost 2 bases; unmatched junction nucleotides: 7. Germline V gene lookup returns CDR1 DFQATT and CDR2 SNEGSKA (reference sequence). The CDR3 bases are TGCAGTGCTAGAAGGACAGGGGCTCCCCCCTACGAGCAGTACTTC. Translated: CSARRTGAPPYEQYF.

The V and J genes are TRBV19 and TRBJ1-4; no clear D. The germline V gene encodes CDR1 LNHDA and CDR2 SQIVND (reference sequence). The CDR3 is made up of 14 amino acids. Trimming left V 3 bases short and J 0 bases short, with 5 bases between. The CDR3 nucleotides read TGTGCCAGTAGTATCTATGCAACTAATGAAAAACTGTTTTTT. Amino acid sequence: CASSIYATNEKLFF.

This clonotype has at least ten counts. V usage is TRBV12-3 or TRBV12-4 and J usage is TRBJ2-1, with a possible D match to TRBD2 (7 bases). This CDR3 is built from 14 residues. The V gene lost 9 bases and the J gene lost 6 bases, with 18 bases spanning the gap. This chain's CDR3 is CASSDGGQINEQFF. CDR3 nucleotides: TGTGCCAGTTCTGACGGGGGGCAAATCAATGAGCAGTTCTTC.

This clonotype was counted many times. The chain links TRBV18 to TRBJ2-1; TRBD1 aligns across 10 bases. This CDR3 is 15 amino acids long. V shed 0 bases, J shed 6 bases, and the junction held 2 bases outside the gene matches. Per the germline V gene, CDR1 is KGHSH and CDR2 is LQKENI. The CDR3 spells CASSPPGQGFNEQFF. The CDR3, as DNA: TGTGCCAGCTCACCACCGGGACAGGGGTTCAATGAGCAGTTCTTC. The whole variable domain, filled in from reference TRBV18 and TRBJ2-1, reads NAGVMQNPRHLVRRRGQEARLRCSPMKGHSHVYWYRQLPEEGLKFMVYLQKENIIDESGMPKERFSAEFPKEGPSILRIQQVVRGDSAAYFCASSPPGQGFNEQFFGPGTRLTVL.

Only a few counts were recorded for this clonotype. The junction does not match germline at one end; this may be a read error. V and J are TRBV18 and TRBJ2-2, with 8 bases lining up with TRBD1. Germline V CDR1 and CDR2: KGHSH, LQKENI. The CDR3 covers 17 residues. CDR3 in amino acids: CASSSSWQGANTGQLFF. The CDR3 DNA follows: TGTGCCAGCTCCTCCTCTTGGCAGGGGGCGAACACCGGGCAGCTGTTTTTT.

This chain links TRBV10-3 with TRBJ1-5, with D possibly being TRBD1 (5 bases). Germline assignment: CDR1 ENHRY and CDR2 SYGVKD. Trimming shortened V by 10 bases and J by 5 bases, and 24 bases separated the two germline ends. CDR3 length equals 16 residues. The CDR3 DNA follows: TGTGCCAGCAGGCGGGACGGATGGGGATACGATCAGCCCCAGCATTTT. Translating it yields CASRRDGWGYDQPQHF.

The chain couples TRBV5-1 to TRBJ1-1; 8 bases align to TRBD1. The ends lost 1 base at V and 5 bases at J; junction bases unmatched: 10. The CDR3 runs to 16 residues. Germline V CDR1 and CDR2: SGHRS, YFSETQ. The CDR3 region has the DNA TGCGCCAGCAGCTTGTCGCAGGGGGCGTCCTGGACTGAAGCTTTCTTT. It specifies CASSLSQGASWTEAFF.

V and J are TRBV3-1 and TRBJ2-3; 8 bases agree with TRBD1. Germline V gives CDR1 LGHDT, CDR2 YNNKEL (reference sequence). CDR3 length: 14 amino acids. The trim removed 3 bases at V and 4 bases at J, leaving 3 bases unmatched. CDR3 nucleotide sequence: TGTGCCAGCAGCCATTCAGGGGGCCCAGATACGCAGTATTTT. Its translation: CASSHSGGPDTQYF.

This clonotype appeared many times. The CDR3 sequence is CASSRLRLGSEQFF. The CDR3 bases are TGTGCCAGCAGCCGACTTCGACTTGGATCCGAGCAGTTCTTC. The rearrangement uses TRBV3-1 and TRBJ2-1; unclear D gene. The CDR3 length is 14 residues. V lost 4 bases to trimming and J lost 10 bases, with 17 bases between them. CDR1 and CDR2 from the germline V gene are LGHDT and YNNKEL (reference sequence).

The V and J genes are TRBV15 and TRBJ1-2, with TRBD1 as a possible D gene (5 bases). The germline V gene encodes CDR1 LNHNV and CDR2 YYDKDF (reference sequence). The germline V and J ends were trimmed by 3 bases and 0 bases, with 8 bases remaining between them. The CDR3 runs 14 residues. Written as DNA, the CDR3 is TGTGCCACCAGCAGGGACATCCCTAACTATGGCTACACCTTC. It codes for CATSRDIPNYGYTF.

V usage is TRBV27 and J usage is TRBJ1-5, with D uncertain. This CDR3 spans 15 amino acids. Germline V gives CDR1 MNHEY, CDR2 SMNVEV (reference sequence). V shed 5 bases and J shed 0 bases, with 11 bases lying between them. The CDR3 sequence: CASSPAEFSNQPQHF. CDR3 DNA: TGTGCCAGCAGTCCGGCAGAGTTTAGCAATCAGCCCCAGCATTTT.

This chain links TRBV18 with TRBJ1-4; the D gene is possibly TRBD1 (6 bases). Trimming stripped 3 bases from V and 8 bases from J, with 16 bases between. Germline V lookup: CDR1 KGHSH, CDR2 LQKENI. This CDR3 is 15 amino acids long. The DNA for the CDR3 is TGTGCCAGCTCACCGGAGTTGGGGGCCGAAGAAAAACTGTTTTTT. Encoded protein: CASSPELGAEEKLFF.

Of note for this clonotype: It may be a read error: a sequence one base away is much more abundant. The chain combines TRBV12-3 or TRBV12-4 with TRBJ1-1; TRBD1 matches at 8 bases. The CDR3 is 13 amino acids. Germline trimming cut 10 bases from V and 4 bases from J; bases unmatched to any gene: 8. In nucleotides, the CDR3 is TGTGCCACCGTAGGACAGGGCGGCACTGAAGCTTTCTTT. Protein product: CATVGQGGTEAFF.

The V call is TRBV7-2, the J call TRBJ2-7; 8 nucleotides align to TRBD1. CDR1 and CDR2 (germline): SGHTA, FQGNSA. V lost 2 bases and J lost 3; bases outside the gene matches: 12. This CDR3 has 17 amino acids. The CDR3 sequence is CASSLLGTGRSIYEQYF. In DNA form, the CDR3 reads TGTGCCAGCAGCTTACTCGGGACAGGAAGAAGTATCTACGAGCAGTACTTC.

The chain is built from TRBV9 and TRBJ1-1; tentative D call: TRBD1 (6 bases). Germline CDR1 and CDR2: SGDLS and YYNGEE. CDR3 length equals 13 residues. Trimming took off 5 bases at V and 7 bases at J, with 15 bases between the two ends. For the CDR3, the DNA is TGTGCCAGCAGTTTGAGGACAGACAGTGAAGCTTTCTTT. Encoded protein: CASSLRTDSEAFF.

This clonotype has ten or more counts. The chain is built from TRBV3-1 and TRBJ2-5; tentatively, D is TRBD1 (6 bases). Trimming removed 2 bases from V and 2 bases from J, with 9 bases in between. CDR1 and CDR2 (germline): LGHDT, YNNKEL (reference sequence). The CDR3 loop spans 14 amino acids. The CDR3 DNA reads TGTGCCAGCAGCCAATGGACAGTACAAGAGACCCAGTACTTC. The encoded protein is CASSQWTVQETQYF.

This clonotype was detected a few times. The chain links TRBV4-2 to TRBJ2-1; a possible D gene is TRBD2 (6 bases). V was shortened by 0 bases and J by 3 bases, with 15 bases between the two germline ends. The germline V gene has CDR1 LGHNA and CDR2 YNFKEQ. The length of the CDR3 is 17 residues. The CDR3 sequence is CASSQEWRGKIYNEQFF. The CDR3 nucleotides are TGTGCCAGCAGCCAAGAATGGCGGGGCAAAATCTACAATGAGCAGTTCTTC.

V and J are TRBV6-2 or TRBV6-3 and TRBJ2-7; TRBD2 is a possible D gene (6 bases). The ends were cut back, 2 bases at V and 3 bases at J, with 8 bases in the middle. There are 13 residues in the CDR3. In germline, CDR1 is MNHEY, CDR2 SVGEGT. The CDR3, as DNA: TGTGCCAGCAGTTACCGGGGGTACTACGAGCAGTACTTC. This codes for CASSYRGYYEQYF.

The chain couples TRBV20-1 to TRBJ2-1, with TRBD2 matching over 15 bases. J gave up 6 bases and V 6 bases, and 6 bases lay outside the gene matches. Germline-derived CDR1 and CDR2 are DFQATT and SNEGSKA (reference sequence). The CDR3 is made up of 15 amino acids. The CDR3 loop reads CSARTSGGVFNEQFF. Written as DNA, the CDR3 is TGCAGTGCCAGGACTAGCGGGGGGGTGTTCAATGAGCAGTTCTTC.

This clonotype has only a few counts. The V and J genes are TRBV19 and TRBJ2-3; D tentatively reads TRBD1 or TRBD2 (6 bases each). Looked up from germline, CDR1 is LNHDA and CDR2 is SQIVND (reference sequence). CDR3 size: 17 residues. The germline V and J ends were trimmed by 3 bases and 6 bases, with 22 bases remaining between them. CDR3 protein: CASSMSYRLEGGDTQYF. In nucleotides, the CDR3 is TGTGCCAGTAGTATGAGTTATAGGCTGGAAGGGGGGGATACGCAGTATTTT.